The clone carrying this TCR beta chain came up many times. Its antigen is currently unknown. This sample was taken from a study of human T cells and chemical hapten exposure. For the study at large: 2% DPC was applied to roughly 2 cm by roughly 2 cm of upper inner arm skin for sensitization. Overall study findings and caveats: Expanded TCR sets contained significantly more large CDR3 similarity clusters than controls.

Noted time point: pre-sensitization, week 0. Indicated treatment: therapeutic diphenylcyclopropenone sensitization with weekly scalp DPC. Blood was drawn before each patch test was applied. A single record per CDR3 protein comes from TCRdb applying MiXCR to the RACE reads. Here the sample spans tens of thousands of distinct CDR3 sequences, around 11% being singletons. Germline loops: CDR1 SGHTA, CDR2 FQGTGA. The CDR3 loop spans 14 amino acids. Trimming removed 0 bases at V and 4 bases at J, with 10 bases between. This sequence originates from a middle-aged woman with alopecia areata. Some clones in this sample may be carry-over from other donors' samples. Material: whole blood, obtained in connection with sensitization to the hapten diphenylcyclopropenone (DPC). The genes are TRBV7-3 and TRBJ2-7; D gene uncertain. The CDR3 protein is CASSLTGRRYEQYF. The CDR3 DNA follows: TGTGCCAGCAGCTTAACCGGACGGAGATACGAGCAGTACTTC.